The clone carrying this T cell receptor (beta chain) was seen just once. The data were obtained in a study of T cell responses to AZD1222 COVID-19 vaccine. Only in-frame clones appear in the TCRdb table, and some are missing; sequencing was by immunoSEQ multiplex PCR. This table holds about 150,000 clones, roughly nine tenths found once. The V end was cut by 4 bases, the J end by 5 bases, with 8 bases between. Germline V gene sequence: CDR1 SGHTA, CDR2 FQGNSA. The CDR3 consists of 13 residues. This TCR was recovered from an adult who had recovered from COVID-19. The sample here was peripheral blood, taken after recovery from COVID-19. J is TRBJ2-2 and V is TRBV7-2; D gene ambiguous. The chain's CDR3 is CASSSEVTGELFF. The CDR3 DNA sequence: TGTGCCAGCAGCTCAGAGGTAACCGGGGAGCTGTTTTTT.